A selection of T cell receptor beta chains follows, all from one sample in a study of CD8+ T cells in alopecia areata. The repertoire was sequenced with immunoSEQ multiplex PCR; TCRdb's copy has only in-frame clones and lacks some. This sample has about 150,000 clones, with around three fifths found just once. This specimen was CD4+ T cells sorted from blood, taken at week 0. The origin of the receptors is a human donor with alopecia areata. Each CDR3 is given with its conserved first and last residue. The order of the fields is clone size, D gene, CDR3 length, J gene, V gene, CDR3 DNA, CDR3 protein. D genes are given only for firm matches. A row's size may be missing; if present it is once, few, many or a size class.

abundance: NA; d_gene: NA; len: 17; j_gene: TRBJ2-7; v_gene: TRBV4-2; CDR3nt: TGTGCCAGCAGCCAAGAGGTAGCGGTCAGTAGCTCCTACGAGCAGTACTTC; CDR3aa: CASSQEVAVSSSYEQYF
abundance: few; d_gene: NA; len: 14; j_gene: TRBJ1-6; v_gene: TRBV4-3; CDR3nt: TGCGCCAGCAGCCAAGAAGGGAATAATTCACCCCTCCACTTT; CDR3aa: CASSQEGNNSPLHF
abundance: once; d_gene: NA; len: 12; j_gene: TRBJ2-7; v_gene: TRBV30; CDR3nt: TGTGCCTGGAGTGAGTCTACCTACGAGCAGTACTTC; CDR3aa: CAWSESTYEQYF
abundance: NA; d_gene: NA; len: 14; j_gene: TRBJ1-1; v_gene: TRBV5-1; CDR3nt: TGCGCCAGCAGCTTGGTACAGGGTGGCACTGAAGCTTTCTTT; CDR3aa: CASSLVQGGTEAFF
abundance: NA; d_gene: NA; len: 12; j_gene: TRBJ2-5; v_gene: TRBV29-1; CDR3nt: TGCAGCGTTGCAGCAGGGACGGAGACCCAGTACTTC; CDR3aa: CSVAAGTETQYF
abundance: NA; d_gene: NA; len: 15; j_gene: TRBJ2-5; v_gene: TRBV29-1; CDR3nt: TGCAGCGTTGAAGGAGCCAAAGGTGGACGAGAGACCCAGTACTTC; CDR3aa: CSVEGAKGGRETQYF
abundance: NA; d_gene: TRBD2; len: 17; j_gene: TRBJ2-5; v_gene: TRBV7-2; CDR3nt: TGTGCCAGCAGCTTAGGACTCTTCGGGGGGGCCTGGGAGACCCAGTACTTC; CDR3aa: CASSLGLFGGAWETQYF
abundance: NA; d_gene: NA; len: 13; j_gene: TRBJ1-1; v_gene: TRBV29-1; CDR3nt: TGCAGCGTTCTGGTTTGGCGGGACACTGAAGCTTTCTTT; CDR3aa: CSVLVWRDTEAFF
abundance: NA; d_gene: NA; len: 14; j_gene: TRBJ1-1; v_gene: TRBV5-1; CDR3nt: TGCGCCAGCAGCAGAGGACAGCAGGCCACTGAAGCTTTCTTT; CDR3aa: CASSRGQQATEAFF
abundance: few; d_gene: NA; len: 13; j_gene: TRBJ1-2; v_gene: TRBV25-1; CDR3nt: TGTGCCAGCAATTTAAATGGTGACTATGGCTACACCTTC; CDR3aa: CASNLNGDYGYTF
abundance: few; d_gene: NA; len: 17; j_gene: TRBJ1-1; v_gene: TRBV10-2; CDR3nt: TGCGCCAGCAGTGAGTCCGTCCGGGGGGGTTTGAACACTGAAGCTTTCTTT; CDR3aa: CASSESVRGGLNTEAFF
abundance: NA; d_gene: NA; len: 15; j_gene: TRBJ2-2; v_gene: TRBV29-1; CDR3nt: TGCAGCGTTGGGTCCGGGTACCTAAACACCGGGGAGCTGTTTTTT; CDR3aa: CSVGSGYLNTGELFF
abundance: NA; d_gene: TRBD2; len: 15; j_gene: TRBJ2-1; v_gene: TRBV30; CDR3nt: TGTGCCTGGAGGCTAGCGGGTACCTCCTACAATGAGCAGTTCTTC; CDR3aa: CAWRLAGTSYNEQFF
abundance: few; d_gene: NA; len: 13; j_gene: TRBJ1-2; v_gene: TRBV19; CDR3nt: TGTGCCAGTTGGGGCGACCGTGTCTATGGCTACACCTTC; CDR3aa: CASWGDRVYGYTF
abundance: once; d_gene: NA; len: 15; j_gene: TRBJ1-2; v_gene: TRBV4-3; CDR3nt: TGCGCCAGCAGCCAAGCTTTCTCTCTTAACTATGGCTACACCTTC; CDR3aa: CASSQAFSLNYGYTF
abundance: NA; d_gene: NA; len: 15; j_gene: TRBJ1-6; v_gene: TRBV27; CDR3nt: TGTGCCAGCAGTTTAACGGGGGGTTTGAATTCACCCCTCCACTTT; CDR3aa: CASSLTGGLNSPLHF
abundance: NA; d_gene: NA; len: 13; j_gene: TRBJ2-3; v_gene: TRBV7-2; CDR3nt: TGTGCCAGCAGCCGCCGGGACACAGATACGCAGTATTTT; CDR3aa: CASSRRDTDTQYF
abundance: NA; d_gene: NA; len: 12; j_gene: TRBJ2-5; v_gene: TRBV11-3; CDR3nt: TGTGCCAGCAGCCTTAATGGGAAACCCCAGTACTTC; CDR3aa: CASSLNGKPQYF
abundance: NA; d_gene: NA; len: 11; j_gene: TRBJ2-3; v_gene: TRBV30; CDR3nt: TGTGCCTGGAGTGGATCAGATACGCAGTATTTT; CDR3aa: CAWSGSDTQYF
abundance: few; d_gene: TRBD1; len: 14; j_gene: TRBJ2-3; v_gene: TRBV30; CDR3nt: TGTGCCTGGAGTCAGGGGGTCCTCACAGATACGCAGTATTTT; CDR3aa: CAWSQGVLTDTQYF
abundance: NA; d_gene: NA; len: 12; j_gene: TRBJ2-3; v_gene: TRBV11-3; CDR3nt: TGTGCCAGCGCAGGAACGTTGGGTACGCAGTATTTT; CDR3aa: CASAGTLGTQYF